The 19 T cell receptor beta chains given below trace back to one sample, sequenced in a study of naive and memory T cell subsets. No antigen is known for these receptors. Findings and limits, study-wide: Possibly reflecting memory cells re-expressing CD45RA, a few larger clonotypes occurred in naive repertoires, especially CD8.

Both TRBC1 and TRBC2 were covered by a beta constant-region primer of two equimolar oligonucleotides. Ligated cDNA was amplified by four rounds of PCR with nested alpha and beta constant-region primers and SP2. TCRdb re-analysed the UMI-ligation and nested PCR reads in MiXCR, keeping a single row per CDR3 protein. The sample has around 160,000 distinct CDR3 sequences, over 20% seen once. Material: naive CD4+ T cells from blood. The receptors stem from a human donor in good health.

Only a few counts were recorded for this clonotype. The chain uses TRBV6-5 and TRBJ2-1; maybe TRBD2 (5 bases). The CDR3 is 13 amino acids. Germline V gives CDR1 MNHEY, CDR2 SVGAGI. Between the trimmed V and J ends, which lost 6 bases and 9 bases, there was a span of 15 bases. The CDR3 loop reads CASRPLVPGEQFF. CDR3 in DNA: TGTGCCAGCAGGCCACTAGTCCCCGGTGAGCAGTTCTTC.

This chain joins TRBV7-2 and TRBJ2-1; a possible D gene is TRBD2 (6 bases). Germline V gene data show CDR1 as SGHTA and CDR2 as FQGNSA. V lost 4 bases to trimming and J lost 6 bases, with 13 bases between them. CDR3 size: 14 residues. CDR3 in amino acids: CASSSGTLINEQFF. DNA of the CDR3: TGTGCCAGCAGCTCCGGGACTCTCATCAATGAGCAGTTCTTC.

This clonotype was seen more than once but under ten times. The chain links TRBV6-2 or TRBV6-3 to TRBJ2-7; D is possibly TRBD2 (6 bases). From germline, CDR1 is MNHEY and CDR2 SVGEGT. The V and J ends lost 2 bases and 2 bases respectively, with 16 bases between them. The CDR3 is made up of 16 amino acids. The CDR3 region is CASSYPSGGEAYEQYF. CDR3 in DNA: TGTGCCAGCAGTTACCCCTCGGGCGGGGAAGCCTACGAGCAGTACTTC.

This clonotype was found once. Germline and junction disagree at one end, which may indicate a read error. DNA of the CDR3: TGTGACAGCAGTGCGTACGAGCAGTACTTC. Protein product: CDSSAYEQYF. The rearrangement uses TRBV6-1 and TRBJ2-7; D is undetermined. The CDR3 totals 10 residues. Per germline, CDR1 MNHNS and CDR2 SASEGT.

V is TRBV6-5 and J is TRBJ2-5, with D perhaps matching TRBD1 (6 bases). Per the germline V gene, CDR1 is MNHEY and CDR2 is SVGAGI. Trimming took 0 bases from V and 2 from J, leaving 10 bases between them. The CDR3 covers 15 residues. CDR3 loop: CASSYSGTLQETQYF. In nucleotides, the CDR3 is TGTGCCAGCAGTTACTCCGGGACATTACAAGAGACCCAGTACTTC.

The V and J genes are TRBV12-3 or TRBV12-4 and TRBJ1-5; D perhaps matches TRBD1 (5 bases). The CDR3 is 15 amino acids. V lost 1 base and J 6 bases, leaving 13 bases between the germline ends. CDR3 sequence: CASSLGGGVGQPQHF. The CDR3 DNA follows: TGTGCCAGCAGTTTAGGCGGGGGGGTTGGTCAGCCCCAGCATTTT.

This clonotype was seen a handful of times. The chain carries TRBV6-6 and TRBJ1-6, with 7 bases identical to TRBD1. CDR1 and CDR2 (germline): MNHNY, SVGAGI (reference sequence). Trimming removed 5 bases from V and 7 bases from J; junction bases left unmatched: 8. This CDR3 contains 15 residues. Here the CDR3 reads CASSLGTAGNSPLHF. In nucleotides, the CDR3 is TGTGCCAGCAGTCTTGGGACAGCTGGGAATTCACCCCTCCACTTT.

The chain uses TRBV6-5 and TRBJ1-6, with D maybe TRBD1 (6 bases). Per the germline V gene, CDR1 is MNHEY and CDR2 is SVGAGI. CDR3 length: 17 residues. The V gene lost 2 bases and the J gene lost 7 bases, with 18 bases spanning the gap. The DNA of the CDR3 is TGTGCCAGCAGTTACCAGTTGGGGACAAGGAGAAATTCACCCCTCCACTTT. This codes for CASSYQLGTRRNSPLHF.

The gene calls are TRBV29-1 and TRBJ2-1; 11 bases map to TRBD1. Losses at the gene ends were 7 bases for V and 4 bases for J; bases not matched to a gene: 6. The CDR3 is made up of 14 amino acids. Germline V gene lookup returns CDR1 SQVTM and CDR2 ANQGSEA. The CDR3 spells CSGDRGALYNEQFF. The CDR3 DNA reads TGCAGCGGGGACAGGGGGGCCCTTTACAATGAGCAGTTCTTC.

This sequence joins TRBV19 and TRBJ2-3, with 13 bases that match TRBD2. Unmatched junction bases numbered 9, after V lost 6 bases and J lost 3 bases. CDR3 length equals 17 residues. Germline-derived CDR1 and CDR2 are LNHDA and SQIVND (reference sequence). CDR3 sequence (DNA): TGTGCCAGTAGGGCCGGGACTAGCGGGAACCCGACAGATACGCAGTATTTT. This encodes CASRAGTSGNPTDTQYF.

This clonotype was found a few times. This chain connects TRBV29-1 to TRBJ2-1; TRBD1 agrees at 12 bases. The germline V gene has CDR1 SQVTM and CDR2 ANQGSEA. Trimming at V came to 3 bases and at J to 7 bases, leaving 10 bases not matched to a gene. This CDR3 comprises 16 residues. The CDR3 nucleotides read TGCAGCGTTGAGAACCTCCGGGACAGGGGGCAGAATGAGCAGTTCTTC. It encodes CSVENLRDRGQNEQFF.

The chain employs TRBV18 and TRBJ2-7; D unresolved. V was clipped by 3 bases and J by 5 bases, with 14 bases between them. The CDR3 totals 14 residues. In germline, CDR1 is KGHSH, CDR2 LQKENI. In nucleotides, the CDR3 is TGTGCCAGCTCACCTAGCCGGGTTAAGGACGAGCAGTACTTC. The encoded protein is CASSPSRVKDEQYF.

The chain is built from TRBV20-1 and TRBJ1-1, with D possibly TRBD1 on 5 matching bases. This CDR3 region has 11 residues. Germline CDR1 DFQATT, CDR2 SNEGSKA (reference sequence). V lost 6 bases and J lost 7, with 12 bases in between. CDR3 nucleotides: TGCAGTGCAAGGACACTCGGTGAAGCTTTCTTT. This encodes CSARTLGEAFF.

This clonotype appeared a few times. V and J are TRBV5-1 and TRBJ1-1; 7 bases are shared with TRBD1. The CDR3 spans 15 residues. Trimming removed 3 bases from V and 1 base from J; junction bases left unmatched: 6. The germline CDR1 and CDR2 sequences are SGHRS and YFSETQ. The CDR3 region has the DNA TGCGCCAGCAGCTCACAGGGGCGGCGGAACACTGAAGCTTTCTTT. As protein: CASSSQGRRNTEAFF.

This clonotype was detected a few times. The J gene is TRBJ2-1, the V gene TRBV30, with TRBD1 as a possible D gene (5 bases). The CDR3 is made up of 15 amino acids. Germline CDR1 reads GTSNPN; CDR2 reads SVGIG (reference sequence). The ends were cut back, 0 bases at V and 5 bases at J, with 14 bases in the middle. The CDR3 nucleotides read TGTGCCTGGAGTGTAAGGATGCCAGGGCACAATGAGCAGTTCTTC. This encodes CAWSVRMPGHNEQFF.

The sample holds many counts of this clonotype. The chain recombines TRBV3-1 with TRBJ2-7; D gene uncertain. The CDR3 length is 16 residues. Germline V gene data show CDR1 as LGHDT and CDR2 as YNNKEL (reference sequence). The V gene lost 4 bases and the J gene lost 0 bases, with 16 bases spanning the gap. The CDR3 here is CASSPSTGFFSYEQYF. CDR3 bases: TGTGCCAGCAGCCCTTCGACCGGATTCTTCTCCTACGAGCAGTACTTC.

The rearrangement uses TRBV9 and TRBJ2-7, with D possibly called TRBD1 or TRBD2 (5 bases each). The germline gives CDR1 SGDLS, CDR2 YYNGEE. The V gene lost 0 bases and the J gene lost 3 bases, with 10 bases spanning the gap. The CDR3 loop spans 14 amino acids. The CDR3 is CASSVGDGVYEQYF. The CDR3 nucleotides are TGTGCCAGCAGCGTAGGGGACGGGGTCTACGAGCAGTACTTC.

This clonotype was recorded only once. This chain uses TRBV12-3 or TRBV12-4 with TRBJ2-7; the D call may be TRBD1 or TRBD2 (5 bases each). The CDR3 has 13 amino acids. V was clipped by 4 bases and J by 3 bases, with 10 bases between them. CDR3 nucleotide sequence: TGTGCCAGCAGTTCCGGGACCAACTACGAGCAGTACTTC. Protein: CASSSGTNYEQYF.

This rearrangement joins TRBV29-1 to TRBJ1-1, with 7 nucleotides matching TRBD1. The V gene end was trimmed by 3 bases and the J gene end by 1 base; junction bases not matched to a gene: 14. This CDR3 is built from 17 residues. Germline lookup yields CDR1 SQVTM and CDR2 ANQGSEA. The CDR3 DNA reads as TGCAGCGTTGACGGGTTACGGGGACAGCAAAGGAACACTGAAGCTTTCTTT. Its translation: CSVDGLRGQQRNTEAFF.